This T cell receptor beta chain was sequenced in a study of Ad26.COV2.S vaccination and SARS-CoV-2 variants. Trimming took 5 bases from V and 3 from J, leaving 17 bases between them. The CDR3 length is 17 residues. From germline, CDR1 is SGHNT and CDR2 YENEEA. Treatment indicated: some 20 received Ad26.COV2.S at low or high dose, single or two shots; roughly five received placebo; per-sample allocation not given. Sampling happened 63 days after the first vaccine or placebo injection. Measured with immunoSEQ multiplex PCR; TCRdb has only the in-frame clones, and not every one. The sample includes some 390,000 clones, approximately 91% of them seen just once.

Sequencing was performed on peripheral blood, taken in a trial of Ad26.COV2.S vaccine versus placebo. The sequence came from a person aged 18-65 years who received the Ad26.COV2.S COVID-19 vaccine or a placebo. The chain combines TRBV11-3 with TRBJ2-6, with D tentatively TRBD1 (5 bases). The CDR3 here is CASSLTVLGDGANVLTF. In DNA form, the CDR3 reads TGTGCCAGCAGCCTGACAGTTCTCGGAGATGGGGCCAACGTCCTGACTTTC.